Detailed here is one TCR beta chain. Which antigen it targets is not known. No quality values exist for individual bases; no much larger clone is one base distant. Within the sample, other DNA sequences also encode this same CDR3. TCRbeta CDR3 regions were amplified from genomic DNA by means of the immunoSEQ Assay, a bias-controlled multiplex PCR. Regarding the original processing steps: Within the assay, amplification of reference gene primers was used to estimate how many nucleated cells each sample contained. To quantify the absolute abundance of each unique TCRbeta CDR3 rearrangement, sequence reads were collapsed and filtered. Productive Simpson clonality was computed per sample as the square root of Simpson's diversity index over productive rearrangements. This immuneACCESS table, as held by TCRdb, lists in-frame sequences with V and J called but not all clones. Of the missing ones, under half trace to an unresolved V gene in checked studies; the others have no known cause. V and J calls and clone size are copied from that table; D and trimming were computed from the DNA. In this sample the table shows some 390,000 clones, roughly 86% of which occur a single time. Approximately 2.5% of the sample comes from the top ten.

These data are taken from a study of blood T cell repertoires in COVID-19 (dated by TCRdb to 2020 to 2022). Context from the whole study: Collaborator samples came from the United States, Italy and Spain and covered acute and convalescent phases of COVID-19. Nearly every sample came with metadata listing a de-identified subject ID, COVID-19 status, age in years and sex. Samples came from the ongoing ImmuneRACE study (first 160 participants) plus 1,254 subjects from 6 global collaborators. The repertoires were made available in a free public database intended to serve as a resource for research on the immune response to SARS-CoV-2. The prospective study material was composed of cDNA or gDNA derived from T cells, B-cell-depleted T cells, or PBMCs. HLA class I and class II types, where available, came from metadata supplied by the sample provider rather than from assay-based typing. Subjects who had been exposed to COVID-19, were actively infected with it, or had recovered from it provided the deeply sampled blood TCRbeta repertoires that made up the dataset. The paper's findings and limits, for the study overall: How much clinical and demographic metadata was included differed by source and by participant, and the metadata was provided uncurated.

At one collaborating source in Seattle, patients were enrolled during active infection and were followed longitudinally through the course of disease. Whole blood was collected in K2EDTA tubes by collaborating institutions according to the institutions' own protocols. Collaborator samples were shipped for TCRbeta analysis as frozen whole blood, isolated PBMCs, or DNA extracted from either sample type. The CDR3 runs 15 amino acids, cysteine and phenylalanine included. Only the CDR3 region is kept as DNA, spanning 45 bases read in frame from base 1. Relative to germline, V is 3 bases shorter and J is 1 base shorter, with 10 bases between their ends. From a lookup of the germline V gene, CDR1 and CDR2 are KGHSH and LQKENI.

The specimen sequenced was peripheral blood. The TCR was taken from a woman in her fifties or sixties with COVID-19, enrolled during active disease. Recombination linked TRBV18 to TRBJ2-1; matching of 6 bases hints at TRBD1 as the D gene. The nucleotide sequence is given as TGTGCCAGCTCACCTAACAGGGCTTCCTACAATGAGCAGTTCTTC. It is translated as CASSPNRASYNEQFF.